This TCR beta chain was obtained from a study of Tregs in tolerant kidney transplant recipients. For the study at large: CD4+CD25+CD127- cells came from approximately 3-day belatacept mixed lymphocyte reactions, some with 5-day graft donor restimulation. Study-wide results and caveats: Activated donor B cell expansion appeared to reveal the most relevant donor-specific TCRbeta repertoire. The small number of patients limits these findings pending further validation.

In the case of this clone: The antigen is unknown.

Clones were sequenced by immunoSEQ multiplex PCR, and TCRdb holds only the in-frame ones, with some missing. Of some 15,000 clones listed, about two thirds were seen once; the top ten hold 3.2%. V gave up 6 bases and J gave up 3 bases, with 21 bases separating them. The germline gives CDR1 WSHSY, CDR2 SAAADI. The CDR3 sequence is 16 residues long. Sequenced material: Tregs from blood cultured with allogeneic cells. This sequence originates from a human donor in good health. The chain is built from TRBV10-2 and TRBJ2-7, with D possibly matching TRBD2 (7 bases). The CDR3 coding sequence is TGCGCCAGCAGGAAAAGGGGGGGGGAAGGGGACTACGAGCAGTACTTC. It specifies CASRKRGGEGDYEQYF.